This T cell receptor (beta chain) appears in the sequencing data of a study of CD8+ T cells in alopecia areata. Background on the study: Tofacitinib administration to treated patients was oral, at 5 to 10 mg twice daily. Regarding the study as a whole: The study found higher clonality in lesional than normal scalp, especially in alopecia totalis/universalis. In scalp samples, resident alphabeta T cells of normal skin are also sequenced.

Reverse transcribed after extraction, RNA yielded cDNA as the sequencing template. Clones were sequenced by immunoSEQ multiplex PCR, and TCRdb holds only the in-frame ones, with some missing. The data contain about 250,000 clones, 67% of them singletons. This clone has more than one count but fewer than ten. Antigen: not known. The CDR3 extends over 14 amino acids. Germline loops: CDR1 SQVTM, CDR2 ANQGSEA. The V and J ends lost 3 bases and 3 bases respectively, with 12 bases between them. Alopecia areata patients provided lesional scalp punch biopsies and peripheral blood, both collected for the study.

The V gene is TRBV29-1, the J gene TRBJ2-1; the D gene is possibly TRBD2 (7 bases). The TCR originated in a human donor with alopecia areata. Specimen: CD4+ T cells sorted from blood, collected at week 0. DNA of the CDR3: TGCAGCGTTGATCGGGGGGCCATCTACAATGAGCAGTTCTTC. This gives the protein CSVDRGAIYNEQFF.